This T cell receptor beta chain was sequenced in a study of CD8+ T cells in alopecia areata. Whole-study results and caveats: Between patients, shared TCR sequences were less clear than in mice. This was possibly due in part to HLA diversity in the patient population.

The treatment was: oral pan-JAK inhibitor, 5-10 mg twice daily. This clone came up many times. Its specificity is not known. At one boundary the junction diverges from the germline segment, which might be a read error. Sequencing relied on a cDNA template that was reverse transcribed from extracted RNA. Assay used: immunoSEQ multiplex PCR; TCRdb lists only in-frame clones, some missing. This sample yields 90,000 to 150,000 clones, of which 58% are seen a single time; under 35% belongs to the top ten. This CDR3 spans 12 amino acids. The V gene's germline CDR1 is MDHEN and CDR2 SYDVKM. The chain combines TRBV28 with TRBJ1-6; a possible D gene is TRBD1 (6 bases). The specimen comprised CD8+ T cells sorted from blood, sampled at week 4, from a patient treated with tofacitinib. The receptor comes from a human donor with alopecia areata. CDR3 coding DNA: TGTGCCAGCAGACTCCCACAGGGTCCTGTCGTTTTT. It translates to CASRLPQGPVVF.